The 21 T cell receptor beta chains below all came from one sample that was sequenced in a study of control samples from healthy donors and cancer patients. Only in-frame clones appear in the TCRdb table, and some are missing; sequencing was by immunoSEQ multiplex PCR. The table has 95,000 to 130,000 clones, about 88% seen once. The specimen sequenced was blood. The receptor set was obtained from a woman between 70 and 85 years old in good health.

On this clone: The same CDR3 can be traced to other DNA sequences in this sample. J is TRBJ1-6 and V is TRBV9; the D gene is possibly TRBD1 (6 bases). The V and J ends lost 0 bases and 7 bases respectively, with 11 bases between them. The germline V gene has CDR1 SGDLS and CDR2 YYNGEE. The CDR3 runs to 15 residues. In nucleotides, the CDR3 is TGTGCCAGCAGCGTAGGGCAGGGGAGAAATTCACCCCTCCACTTT. This gives the protein CASSVGQGRNSPLHF.

This clone showed up just once. The J gene is TRBJ1-1, the V gene TRBV9; D is undetermined. Per the germline V gene, CDR1 is SGDLS and CDR2 is YYNGEE. The V end lost 3 bases, the J end lost 4 bases, and 10 bases lay between the germline ends. The CDR3 spans 13 residues. For the CDR3, the DNA is TGTGCCAGCAGCGAGAGACACGGCACTGAAGCTTTCTTT. Its protein product is CASSERHGTEAFF.

The gene calls are TRBV7-2 and TRBJ2-7; D possibly matches TRBD1 or TRBD2 (5 bases each). The CDR3 sequence is 13 residues long. The germline V and J ends were trimmed by 1 base and 7 bases, with 11 bases remaining between them. CDR1 SGHTA and CDR2 FQGNSA come from the germline V gene. CDR3 loop: CASSLGDGAEQYF. The DNA for the CDR3 is TGTGCCAGCAGCTTAGGGGACGGGGCAGAGCAGTACTTC.

V is TRBV29-1 and J is TRBJ1-3; D ambiguous. The CDR3 is 12 residues long. Trimming shortened V by 6 bases and J by 0 bases, and 6 bases separated the two germline ends. CDR1 and CDR2 (germline): SQVTM, ANQGSEA. For the CDR3, the DNA is TGCAGCGTGGAGAGCTCTGGAAACACCATATATTTT. Translation gives CSVESSGNTIYF.

In its sample, this clone was seen once. The gene calls are TRBV3-1 (or the pseudogene TRBV3-2) and TRBJ2-2; 13 nucleotides line up with TRBD2. Per germline, CDR1 LGHDT and CDR2 YNNKEL (reference sequence). The CDR3 sequence is 16 residues long. V shed 4 bases and J 8 bases; nucleotides not matched to a gene: 7. CDR3 region: CASSPQGLAGYGELFF. The CDR3 nucleotides are TGTGCCAGCAGCCCTCAGGGACTAGCGGGGTATGGGGAGCTGTTTTTT.

The CDR3 nucleotides read TGCAGCGGGACACTAGCGGGGGGACTCTACGAGCAGTACTTC. This gives the protein CSGTLAGGLYEQYF. The chain has TRBV29-1 and TRBJ2-7; 12 bases fit TRBD2. Germline CDR1 is SQVTM and CDR2 is ANQGSEA. The ends lost 7 bases at V and 3 bases at J; junction bases unmatched: 7. The CDR3 contains 14 residues.

This clone was counted a single time. The V call is TRBV6-2 or TRBV6-3, the J call TRBJ2-7; TRBD1 matches 9 bases. The V gene's germline CDR1 is MNHEY and CDR2 SVGEGT. V dropped 6 bases and J dropped 13; count of bases not matched to a gene: 7. The CDR3 consists of 11 residues. As DNA, the CDR3 is TGTGCCAGCAGCGACCGGGACAGGGCTTACTTC. This codes for CASSDRDRAYF.

This rearrangement joins TRBV7-2 to TRBJ2-7; D may be TRBD1 (6 bases). Trimming stripped 5 bases from V and 1 base from J, with 15 bases between. Germline values: CDR1 SGHTA, CDR2 FQGNSA. CDR3 length equals 15 residues. This chain's CDR3 is CASSPRQDLSYEQYF. The CDR3 coding sequence is TGTGCCAGCAGCCCGCGACAGGACCTGTCCTACGAGCAGTACTTC.

The chain couples TRBV29-1 to TRBJ2-1; 9 positions match TRBD2. Germline-derived CDR1 and CDR2 are SQVTM and ANQGSEA. With 7 bases clipped from V and 4 bases from J, the junction kept 8 bases outside the gene matches. This CDR3 comprises 14 residues. The CDR3 region has the DNA TGCAGCGAAGCCGGGACTAGCCGATACAATGAGCAGTTCTTC. As protein: CSEAGTSRYNEQFF.

This chain uses TRBV7-2 with TRBJ1-1; D is possibly TRBD1 (6 bases). The CDR3 covers 15 residues. Germline assignment: CDR1 SGHTA and CDR2 FQGNSA. The germline V and J ends were trimmed by 5 bases and 0 bases, with 13 bases remaining between them. CDR3 residues: CASSPTRTVNTEAFF. The CDR3 DNA reads TGTGCCAGCAGCCCAACCCGGACAGTGAACACTGAAGCTTTCTTT.

This rearrangement joins TRBV3-1 (or the pseudogene TRBV3-2) to TRBJ1-2; perhaps TRBD1 as D (6 bases). The V and J ends lost 2 bases and 4 bases respectively, with 11 bases between them. Germline values: CDR1 LGHDT, CDR2 YNNKEL (reference sequence). The CDR3 has 14 residues. This CDR3 reads CASSQLSGAYGYTF. CDR3 nucleotide sequence: TGTGCCAGCAGCCAACTATCAGGGGCCTATGGCTACACCTTC.

The rearrangement uses TRBV5-1 and TRBJ2-5, with no clear D. The CDR3 has 14 amino acids. Germline loops: CDR1 SGHRS, CDR2 YFSETQ. Trimming cost V 0 bases and J 0 bases, with 6 bases left between them. CDR3 in amino acids: CASSLVANQETQYF. The CDR3 DNA reads as TGCGCCAGCAGCTTGGTAGCAAACCAAGAGACCCAGTACTTC.

The chain links TRBV6-1 to TRBJ1-6, with 7 bases that match TRBD1. Germline V gene data show CDR1 as MNHNS and CDR2 as SASEGT. V lost 3 bases and J lost 7; bases outside the gene matches: 6. The CDR3 has 15 amino acids. Written as DNA, the CDR3 is TGTGCCAGCAGTGAGGCAGACAGGGTAAATTCACCCCTCCACTTT. This sequence encodes CASSEADRVNSPLHF.

The chain is built from TRBV19 and TRBJ1-4, with a possible D match to TRBD1 (5 bases). The V and J ends lost 5 bases and 0 bases respectively, with 13 bases between them. CDR1 and CDR2 (germline): LNHDA, SQIVND (reference sequence). This CDR3 region has 16 residues. The chain's CDR3 is CASSPGARATNEKLFF. The CDR3 DNA sequence: TGTGCCAGTAGTCCCGGGGCAAGGGCAACTAATGAAAAACTGTTTTTT.

This chain joins TRBV14 and TRBJ2-3; weak D call: TRBD1 (6 bases). The CDR3 runs to 17 residues. The V gene lost 4 bases and the J gene lost 0 bases, with 17 bases spanning the gap. The germline CDR1 and CDR2 sequences are SGHDN and FVKESK. CDR3 coding DNA: TGTGCCAGCAGCCGTAGAACCAGGGGCCTTAGCACAGATACGCAGTATTTT. Residues: CASSRRTRGLSTDTQYF. The full variable domain, completed using reference TRBV14 and TRBJ2-3, is EAGVTQFPSHSVIEKGQTVTLRCDPISGHDNLYWYRRVMGKEIKFLLHFVKESKQDESGMPNNRFLAERTGGTYSTLKVQPAELEDSGVYFCASSRRTRGLSTDTQYFGPGTRLTVL.

The rearrangement links TRBV5-1 to TRBJ2-7; D gene uncertain. Germline V gives CDR1 SGHRS, CDR2 YFSETQ. The V and J ends lost 4 bases and 7 bases respectively, with 15 bases between them. The CDR3 covers 13 residues. The CDR3 region has the DNA TGCGCCAGCAGCCCACCGCTTTTAGGGGAGCAGTACTTC. This encodes CASSPPLLGEQYF.

J is TRBJ1-3 and V is TRBV11-2, with D maybe TRBD1 (5 bases). V lost 7 bases to trimming and J lost 8 bases, with 18 bases between them. This CDR3 is built from 14 residues. Germline loops: CDR1 SGHAT, CDR2 FQNNGV. For the CDR3, the DNA is TGTGCCAGCACCCATAGAACGAGGGGATACACCATATATTTT. This codes for CASTHRTRGYTIYF.

The chain is built from TRBV5-4 and TRBJ2-5; 7 bases map to TRBD1. The CDR3 has 15 residues. Germline-derived CDR1 and CDR2 are SGHNT and YYREEE (reference sequence). With V trimmed by 5 bases and J by 3 bases, 10 bases remained unmatched. The CDR3 nucleotides are TGTGCCAGCAGGGACGGAGGTCAGGGGGAAGAGACCCAGTACTTC. It is translated as CASRDGGQGEETQYF.

The chain recombines TRBV9 with TRBJ2-2; perhaps TRBD2 as D (6 bases). V gave up 3 bases and J gave up 3 bases, with 15 bases separating them. CDR1 and CDR2 (germline): SGDLS, YYNGEE. The CDR3 contains 16 residues. CDR3 nucleotides: TGTGCCAGCAGCGGCGGGGCCTCTTTAGACACCGGGGAGCTGTTTTTT. It translates to CASSGGASLDTGELFF.

This clone was recorded once. V is TRBV24-1 and J is TRBJ2-3, with D possibly TRBD2 on 6 matching bases. Germline V lookup: CDR1 KGHDR, CDR2 SFDVKD. CDR3 length: 14 residues. V dropped 7 bases and J dropped 2 bases, with 12 bases sitting between them. CDR3 residues: CATRNSGPTDTQYF. DNA of the CDR3: TGTGCCACCAGAAATAGCGGTCCCACAGATACGCAGTATTTT.

The chain employs TRBV5-1 and TRBJ1-1; 11 nucleotides line up with TRBD1. Germline values: CDR1 SGHRS, CDR2 YFSETQ. Trimming removed 3 bases from V and 6 bases from J; junction bases left unmatched: 4. The CDR3 totals 14 residues. The CDR3 spells CASSWGTGGPEAFF. DNA for the CDR3: TGCGCCAGCAGCTGGGGGACAGGGGGACCTGAAGCTTTCTTT.